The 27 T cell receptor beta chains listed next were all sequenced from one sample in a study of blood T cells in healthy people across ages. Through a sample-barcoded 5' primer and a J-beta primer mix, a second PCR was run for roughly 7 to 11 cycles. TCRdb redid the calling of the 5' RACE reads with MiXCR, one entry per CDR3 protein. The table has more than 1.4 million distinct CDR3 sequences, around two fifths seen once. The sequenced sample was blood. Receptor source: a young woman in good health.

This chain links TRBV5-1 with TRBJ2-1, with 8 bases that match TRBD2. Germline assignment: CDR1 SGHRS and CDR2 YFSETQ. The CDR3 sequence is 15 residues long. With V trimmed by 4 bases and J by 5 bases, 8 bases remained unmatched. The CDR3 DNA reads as TGCGCCAGCAGCCTCAGAAGCGGGGGACACAATGAGCAGTTCTTC. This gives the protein CASSLRSGGHNEQFF.

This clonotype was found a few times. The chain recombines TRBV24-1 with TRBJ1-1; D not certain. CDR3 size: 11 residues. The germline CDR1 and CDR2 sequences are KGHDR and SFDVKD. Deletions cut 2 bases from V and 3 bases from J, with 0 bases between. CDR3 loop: CATSDYTEAFF. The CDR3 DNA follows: TGTGCCACCAGTGATTACACTGAAGCTTTCTTT.

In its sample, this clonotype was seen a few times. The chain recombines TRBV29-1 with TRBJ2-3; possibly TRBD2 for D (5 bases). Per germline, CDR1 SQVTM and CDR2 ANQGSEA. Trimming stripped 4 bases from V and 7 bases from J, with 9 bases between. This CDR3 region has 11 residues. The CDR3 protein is CSVVGENTQYF. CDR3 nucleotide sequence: TGCAGCGTTGTTGGGGAGAATACGCAGTATTTT.

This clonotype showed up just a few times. CDR3 DNA: TGTGCCAGCAGGGACAGTGAGGACTACGAGCAGTACTTC. Its translation is CASRDSEDYEQYF. This chain connects TRBV7-9 to TRBJ2-5; D might be TRBD1 (6 bases). The assigned J gene may be wrong: the sequence end matches TRBJ2-7 better. The germline CDR1 and CDR2 sequences are SEHNR and FQNEAQ (reference sequence). This CDR3 region has 13 residues.

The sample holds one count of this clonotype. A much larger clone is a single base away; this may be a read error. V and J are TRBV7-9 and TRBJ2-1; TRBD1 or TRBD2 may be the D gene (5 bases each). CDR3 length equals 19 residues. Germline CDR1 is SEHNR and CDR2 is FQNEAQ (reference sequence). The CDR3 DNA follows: TGTGCCGGCAGCTTACTAGGCAGGGACCATCGAGGCCCCTACAATGAGCAGTTCTTC. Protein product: CAGSLLGRDHRGPYNEQFF.

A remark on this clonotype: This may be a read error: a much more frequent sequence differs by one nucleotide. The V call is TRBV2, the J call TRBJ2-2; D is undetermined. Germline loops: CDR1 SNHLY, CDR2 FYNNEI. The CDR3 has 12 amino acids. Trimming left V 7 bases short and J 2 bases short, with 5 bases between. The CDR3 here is CASNKNTGELFF. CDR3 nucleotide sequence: TGTGCCAGCAACAAAAACACCGGGGAGCTGTTTTTT.

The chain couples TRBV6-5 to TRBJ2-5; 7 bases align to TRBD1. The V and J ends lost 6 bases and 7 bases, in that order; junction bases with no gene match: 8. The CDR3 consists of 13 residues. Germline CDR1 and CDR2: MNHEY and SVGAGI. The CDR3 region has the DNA TGTGCCAGCAGACCAGGGACAGCAGGGACCCAGTACTTC. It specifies CASRPGTAGTQYF.

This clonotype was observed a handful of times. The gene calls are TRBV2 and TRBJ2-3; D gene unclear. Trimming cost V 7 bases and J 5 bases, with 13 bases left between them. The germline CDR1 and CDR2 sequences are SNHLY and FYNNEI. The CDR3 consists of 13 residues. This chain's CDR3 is CASMSGSQDTQYF. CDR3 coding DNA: TGTGCCAGCATGTCCGGCAGCCAAGATACGCAGTATTTT.

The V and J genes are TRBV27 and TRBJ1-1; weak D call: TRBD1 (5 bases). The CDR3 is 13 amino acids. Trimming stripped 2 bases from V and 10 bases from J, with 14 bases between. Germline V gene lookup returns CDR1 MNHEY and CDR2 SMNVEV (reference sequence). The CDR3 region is CASSLPQGGSAFF. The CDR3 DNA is TGTGCCAGCAGTTTACCGCAGGGCGGTTCAGCTTTCTTT.

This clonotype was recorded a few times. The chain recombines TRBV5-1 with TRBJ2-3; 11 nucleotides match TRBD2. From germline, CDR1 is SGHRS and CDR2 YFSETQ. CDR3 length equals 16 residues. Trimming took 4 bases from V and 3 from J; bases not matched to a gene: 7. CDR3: CASSPMASGGTDTQYF. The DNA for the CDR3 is TGCGCCAGCAGCCCGATGGCTAGCGGGGGGACAGATACGCAGTATTTT.

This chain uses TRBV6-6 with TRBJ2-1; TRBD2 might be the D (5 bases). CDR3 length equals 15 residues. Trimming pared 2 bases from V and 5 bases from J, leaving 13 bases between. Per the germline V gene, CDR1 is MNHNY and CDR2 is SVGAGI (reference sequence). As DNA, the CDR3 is TGTGCCAGCAGTTACCTCCGGGGAAGGGACAATGAGCAGTTCTTC. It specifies CASSYLRGRDNEQFF.

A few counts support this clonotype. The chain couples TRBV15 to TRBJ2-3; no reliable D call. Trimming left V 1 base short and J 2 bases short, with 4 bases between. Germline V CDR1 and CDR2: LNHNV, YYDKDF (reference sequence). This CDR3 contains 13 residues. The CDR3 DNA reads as TGTGCCACCAGCAGAGTGTCCACAGATACGCAGTATTTT. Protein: CATSRVSTDTQYF.

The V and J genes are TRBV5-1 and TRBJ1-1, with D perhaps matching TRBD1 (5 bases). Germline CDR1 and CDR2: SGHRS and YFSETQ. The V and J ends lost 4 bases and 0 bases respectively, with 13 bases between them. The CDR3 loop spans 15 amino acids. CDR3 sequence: CASSARQTMNTEAFF. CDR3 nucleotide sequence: TGCGCCAGCAGCGCCAGACAGACCATGAACACTGAAGCTTTCTTT. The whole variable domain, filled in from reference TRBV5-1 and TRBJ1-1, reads KAGVTQTPRYLIKTRGQQVTLSCSPISGHRSVSWYQQTPGQGLQFLFEYFSETQRNKGNFPGRFSGRQFSNSRSEMNVSTLELGDSALYLCASSARQTMNTEAFFGQGTRLTVV.

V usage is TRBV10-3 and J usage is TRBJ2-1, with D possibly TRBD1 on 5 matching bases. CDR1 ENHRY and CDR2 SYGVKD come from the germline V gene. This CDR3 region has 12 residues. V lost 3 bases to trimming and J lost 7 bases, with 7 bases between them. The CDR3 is CAISDQGNEQFF. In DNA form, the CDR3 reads TGTGCCATCAGTGATCAGGGAAATGAGCAGTTCTTC.

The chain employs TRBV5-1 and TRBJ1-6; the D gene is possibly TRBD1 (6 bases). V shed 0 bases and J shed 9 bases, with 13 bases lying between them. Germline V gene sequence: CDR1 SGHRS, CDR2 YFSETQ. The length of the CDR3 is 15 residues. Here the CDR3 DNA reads TGCGCCAGCAGCTTGGTACAGGGTCAGGGTTCACCCCTCCACTTT. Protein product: CASSLVQGQGSPLHF.

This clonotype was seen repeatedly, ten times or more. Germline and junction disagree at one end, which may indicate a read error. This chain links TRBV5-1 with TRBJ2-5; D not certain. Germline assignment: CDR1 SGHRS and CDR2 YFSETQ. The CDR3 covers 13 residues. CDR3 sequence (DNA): TGTGCCAGCAGTTTATCCGGCCAAGAGACCCAGTACTTC. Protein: CASSLSGQETQYF.

The CDR3 DNA follows: TGTGCCAGCGGCGAAGGGGGCACCGGGGAGCTGTTTTTT. Residues: CASGEGGTGELFF. J is TRBJ2-2 and V is TRBV6-5, with D possibly matching TRBD1 (6 bases). CDR1 and CDR2 (germline): MNHEY, SVGAGI. V dropped 8 bases and J dropped 4 bases, with 11 bases sitting between them. CDR3 length: 13 amino acids.

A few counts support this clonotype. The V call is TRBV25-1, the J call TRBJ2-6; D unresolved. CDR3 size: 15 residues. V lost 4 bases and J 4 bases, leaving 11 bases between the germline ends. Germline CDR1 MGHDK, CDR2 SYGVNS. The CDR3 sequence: CASSVGVDGANVLTF. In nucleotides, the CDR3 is TGTGCCAGCAGTGTTGGGGTGGACGGGGCCAACGTCCTGACTTTC.

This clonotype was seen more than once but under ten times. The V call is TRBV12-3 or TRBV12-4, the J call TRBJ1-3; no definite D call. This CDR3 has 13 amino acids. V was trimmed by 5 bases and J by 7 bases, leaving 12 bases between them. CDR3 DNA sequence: TGTGCCAGCAGTCTCTTTCCGGTGAACACCATATATTTT. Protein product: CASSLFPVNTIYF.

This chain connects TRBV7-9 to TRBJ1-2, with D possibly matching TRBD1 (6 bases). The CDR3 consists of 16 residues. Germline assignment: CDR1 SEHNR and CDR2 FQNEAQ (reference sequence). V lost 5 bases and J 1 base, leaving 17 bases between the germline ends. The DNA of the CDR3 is TGTGCCAGCAGCCAGCTGGGGGGGCAGAGTAACTATGGCTACACCTTC. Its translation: CASSQLGGQSNYGYTF.

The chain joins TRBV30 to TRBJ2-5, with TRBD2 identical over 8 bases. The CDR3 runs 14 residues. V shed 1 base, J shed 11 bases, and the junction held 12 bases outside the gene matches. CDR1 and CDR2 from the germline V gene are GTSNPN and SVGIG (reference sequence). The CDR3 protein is CAWSGLGGRNEQYF. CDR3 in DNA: TGTGCCTGGAGTGGGCTCGGCGGGAGGAATGAGCAGTACTTC.

The chain's CDR3 is CASSQDPNAGGLPETQYF. CDR3 sequence (DNA): TGTGCCAGCAGCCAAGATCCCAATGCGGGAGGTCTCCCAGAGACCCAGTACTTC. The gene calls are TRBV4-2 and TRBJ2-5, with 8 nucleotides matching TRBD2. V shed 0 bases and J 4 bases; nucleotides not matched to a gene: 13. The CDR3 runs to 18 residues. Looked up from germline, CDR1 is LGHNA and CDR2 is YNFKEQ.

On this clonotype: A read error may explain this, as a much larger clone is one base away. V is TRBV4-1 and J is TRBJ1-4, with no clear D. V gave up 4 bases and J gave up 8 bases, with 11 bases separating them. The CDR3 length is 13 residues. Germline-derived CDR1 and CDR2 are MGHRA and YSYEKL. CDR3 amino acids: CASSPRFKEKLFF. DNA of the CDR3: TGCGCCAGCAGCCCCCGATTCAAGGAAAAACTGTTTTTT.

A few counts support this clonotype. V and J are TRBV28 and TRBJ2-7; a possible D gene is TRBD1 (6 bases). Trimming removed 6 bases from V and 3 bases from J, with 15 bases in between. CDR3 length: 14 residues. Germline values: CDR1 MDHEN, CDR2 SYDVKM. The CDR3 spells CASRHQDSFYEQYF. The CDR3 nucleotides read TGTGCCAGCAGACACCAGGACAGTTTCTACGAGCAGTACTTC.

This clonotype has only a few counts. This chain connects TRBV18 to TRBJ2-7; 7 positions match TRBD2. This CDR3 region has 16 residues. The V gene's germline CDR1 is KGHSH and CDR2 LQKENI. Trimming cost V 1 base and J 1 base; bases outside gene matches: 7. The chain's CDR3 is CASSPRASGPSYEQYF. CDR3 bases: TGTGCCAGCTCACCACGGGCTAGCGGTCCATCCTACGAGCAGTACTTC.

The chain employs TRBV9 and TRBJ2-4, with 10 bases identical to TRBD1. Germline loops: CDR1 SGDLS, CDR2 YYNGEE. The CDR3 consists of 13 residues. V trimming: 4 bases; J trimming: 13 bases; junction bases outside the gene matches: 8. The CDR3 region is CASSPRTGGEQYF. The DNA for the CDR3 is TGTGCCAGCAGCCCACGGACAGGGGGTGAGCAGTACTTC.

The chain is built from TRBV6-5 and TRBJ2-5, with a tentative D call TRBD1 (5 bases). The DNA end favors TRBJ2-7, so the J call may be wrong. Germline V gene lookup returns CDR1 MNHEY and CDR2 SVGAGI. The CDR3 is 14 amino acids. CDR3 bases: TGTGCCAGCAGTTACTCGAAGGACACCTACGAGCAGTACTTC. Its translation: CASSYSKDTYEQYF.